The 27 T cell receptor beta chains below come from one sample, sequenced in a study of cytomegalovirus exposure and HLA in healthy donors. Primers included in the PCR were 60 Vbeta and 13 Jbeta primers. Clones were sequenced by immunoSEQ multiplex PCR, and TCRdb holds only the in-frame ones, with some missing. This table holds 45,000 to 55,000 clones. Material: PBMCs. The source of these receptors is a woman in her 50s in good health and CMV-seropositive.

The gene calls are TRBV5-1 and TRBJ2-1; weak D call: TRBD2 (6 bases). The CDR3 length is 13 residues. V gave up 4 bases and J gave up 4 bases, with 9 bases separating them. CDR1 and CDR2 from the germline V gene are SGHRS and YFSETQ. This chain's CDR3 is CASSTGTYNEQFF. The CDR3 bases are TGCGCCAGCAGCACCGGGACTTACAATGAGCAGTTCTTC.

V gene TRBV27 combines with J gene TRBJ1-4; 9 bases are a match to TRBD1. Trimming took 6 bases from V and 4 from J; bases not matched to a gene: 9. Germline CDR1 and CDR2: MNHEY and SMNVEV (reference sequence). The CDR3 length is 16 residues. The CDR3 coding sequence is TGTGCCAGCAGCCCACAGGGGGCGCATGGTAATGAAAAACTGTTTTTT. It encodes CASSPQGAHGNEKLFF.

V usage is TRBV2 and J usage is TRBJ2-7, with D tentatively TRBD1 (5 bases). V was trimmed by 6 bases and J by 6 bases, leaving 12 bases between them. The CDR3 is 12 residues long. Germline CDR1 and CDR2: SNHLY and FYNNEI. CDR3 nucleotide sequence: TGTGCCAGCAGCACAGGACGTATCGAGCAGTACTTC. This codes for CASSTGRIEQYF.

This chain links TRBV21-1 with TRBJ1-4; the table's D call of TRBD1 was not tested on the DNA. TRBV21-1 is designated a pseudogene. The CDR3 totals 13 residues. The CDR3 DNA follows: TGTGCCAGGAAGACAGGGGGAAATGAAAAACTGTTTTTT. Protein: CARKTGGNEKLFF.

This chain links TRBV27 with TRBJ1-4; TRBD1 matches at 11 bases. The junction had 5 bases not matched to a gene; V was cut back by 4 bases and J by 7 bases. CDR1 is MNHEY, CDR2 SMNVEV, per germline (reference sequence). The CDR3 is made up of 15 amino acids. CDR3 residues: CASSSLGTGGEKLFF. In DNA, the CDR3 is TGTGCCAGCAGTTCCCTCGGGACAGGGGGTGAAAAACTGTTTTTT.

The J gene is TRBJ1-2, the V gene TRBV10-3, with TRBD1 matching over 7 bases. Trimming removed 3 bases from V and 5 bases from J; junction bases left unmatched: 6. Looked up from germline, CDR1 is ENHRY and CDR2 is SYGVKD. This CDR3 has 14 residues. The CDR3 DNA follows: TGTGCCATCAGTGACCCGGGACAGCTATATGGCTACACCTTC. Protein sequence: CAISDPGQLYGYTF.

CDR3 residues: CASRTGRQNQPQHF. As DNA, the CDR3 is TGTGCCAGCAGGACAGGCCGACAAAATCAGCCCCAGCATTTT. The chain joins TRBV6-5 to TRBJ1-5, with D possibly being TRBD1 (6 bases). Germline loops: CDR1 MNHEY, CDR2 SVGAGI. The CDR3 runs 14 residues. V was shortened by 6 bases and J by 4 bases, with 13 bases between the two germline ends.

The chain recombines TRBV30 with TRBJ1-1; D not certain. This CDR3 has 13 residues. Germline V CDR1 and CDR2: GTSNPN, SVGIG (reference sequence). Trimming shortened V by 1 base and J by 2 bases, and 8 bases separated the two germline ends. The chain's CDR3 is CAWSGQPNTEAFF. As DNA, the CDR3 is TGTGCCTGGAGTGGACAACCAAACACTGAAGCTTTCTTT.

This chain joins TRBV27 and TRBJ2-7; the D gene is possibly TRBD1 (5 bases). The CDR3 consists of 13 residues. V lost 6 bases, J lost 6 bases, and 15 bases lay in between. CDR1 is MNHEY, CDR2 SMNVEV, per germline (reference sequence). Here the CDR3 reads CASSRSSRAEQYF. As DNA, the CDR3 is TGTGCCAGCAGCAGGAGCTCCAGGGCCGAGCAGTACTTC.

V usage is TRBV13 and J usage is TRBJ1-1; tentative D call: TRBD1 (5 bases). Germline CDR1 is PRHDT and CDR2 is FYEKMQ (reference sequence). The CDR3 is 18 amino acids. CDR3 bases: TGTGTCATCAGCCAGGGAGGAGGATGGTTCCCTCAGAACACTGAAGCTTTCTTT. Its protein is CVISQGGGWFPQNTEAFF.

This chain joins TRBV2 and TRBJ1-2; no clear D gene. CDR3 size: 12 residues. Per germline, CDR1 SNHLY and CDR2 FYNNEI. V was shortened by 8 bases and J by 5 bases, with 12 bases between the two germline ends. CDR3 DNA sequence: TGTGCCAGCCCCCGAAGCGCGTATGGCTACACCTTC. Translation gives CASPRSAYGYTF.

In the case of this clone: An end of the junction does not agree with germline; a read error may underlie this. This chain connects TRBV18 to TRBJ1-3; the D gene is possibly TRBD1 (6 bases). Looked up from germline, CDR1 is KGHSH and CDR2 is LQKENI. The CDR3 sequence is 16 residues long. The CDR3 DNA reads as TGTGCCAGCGCACCTGTGGACAGCAGCTCTGGAAACACCATATATTTT. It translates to CASAPVDSSSGNTIYF.

The CDR3 DNA sequence: TGTGCCAGTAGTATAGATTACAGAGTTAACTATGGCTACACCTTC. Amino acid sequence: CASSIDYRVNYGYTF. This sequence joins TRBV19 and TRBJ1-2; D gene ambiguous. This CDR3 has 15 residues. The germline V gene encodes CDR1 LNHDA and CDR2 SQIVND (reference sequence). V dropped 0 bases and J dropped 1 base, with 9 bases sitting between them. Full variable domain (missing parts from reference TRBV19 and TRBJ1-2): DGGITQSPKYLFRKEGQNVTLSCEQNLNHDAMYWYRQDPGQGLRLIYYSQIVNDFQKGDIAEGYSVSREKKESFPLTVTSAQKNPTAFYLCASSIDYRVNYGYTFGSGTRLTVV.

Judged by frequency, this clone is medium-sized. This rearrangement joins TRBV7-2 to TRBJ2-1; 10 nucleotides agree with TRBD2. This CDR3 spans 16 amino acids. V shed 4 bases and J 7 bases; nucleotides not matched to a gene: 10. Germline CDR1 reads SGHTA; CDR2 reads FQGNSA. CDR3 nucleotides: TGTGCCAGCAGCTACCCAGCGGGGGGGGCAAGAAATGAGCAGTTCTTC. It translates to CASSYPAGGARNEQFF.

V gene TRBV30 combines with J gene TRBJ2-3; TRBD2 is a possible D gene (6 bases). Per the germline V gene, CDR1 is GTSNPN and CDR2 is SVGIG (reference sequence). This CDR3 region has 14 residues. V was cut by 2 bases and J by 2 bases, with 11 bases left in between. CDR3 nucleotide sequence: TGTGCCTGGAGTCGGGACTTTGTCACAGATACGCAGTATTTT. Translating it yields CAWSRDFVTDTQYF.

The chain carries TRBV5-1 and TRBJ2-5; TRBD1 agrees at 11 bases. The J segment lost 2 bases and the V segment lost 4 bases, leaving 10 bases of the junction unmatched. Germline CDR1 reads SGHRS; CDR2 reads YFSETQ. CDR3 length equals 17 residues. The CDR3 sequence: CASSPAGQGAQQETQYF. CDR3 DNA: TGCGCCAGCAGCCCCGCCGGACAGGGGGCACAACAAGAGACCCAGTACTTC.

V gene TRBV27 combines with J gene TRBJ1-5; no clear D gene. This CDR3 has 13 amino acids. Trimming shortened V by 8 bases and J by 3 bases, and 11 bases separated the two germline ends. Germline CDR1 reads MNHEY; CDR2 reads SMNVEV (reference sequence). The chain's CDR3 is CASRPGSNQPQHF. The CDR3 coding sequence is TGTGCCAGCCGCCCAGGATCCAATCAGCCCCAGCATTTT.

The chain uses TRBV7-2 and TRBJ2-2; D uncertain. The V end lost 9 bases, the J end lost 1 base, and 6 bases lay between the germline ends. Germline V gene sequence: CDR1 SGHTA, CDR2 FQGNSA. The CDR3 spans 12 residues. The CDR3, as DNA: TGTGCCAGTGCGGAGAACACCGGGGAGCTGTTTTTT. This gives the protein CASAENTGELFF.

Here the CDR3 reads CASSLVRGNTEAFF. The CDR3 bases are TGTGCCAGCAGCTTAGTTCGCGGGAACACTGAAGCTTTCTTT. The rearrangement joins TRBV7-9 to TRBJ1-1; D uncertain. The CDR3 spans 14 residues. The V gene lost 1 base and the J gene lost 1 base, with 7 bases spanning the gap. CDR1 and CDR2 from the germline V gene are SEHNR and FQNEAQ (reference sequence).

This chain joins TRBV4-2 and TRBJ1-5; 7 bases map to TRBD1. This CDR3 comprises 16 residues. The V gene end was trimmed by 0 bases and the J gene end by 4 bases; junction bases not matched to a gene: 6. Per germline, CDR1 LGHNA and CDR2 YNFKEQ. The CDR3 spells CASSQERGQTNQPQHF. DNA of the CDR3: TGTGCCAGCAGCCAAGAGAGGGGACAGACTAATCAGCCCCAGCATTTT.

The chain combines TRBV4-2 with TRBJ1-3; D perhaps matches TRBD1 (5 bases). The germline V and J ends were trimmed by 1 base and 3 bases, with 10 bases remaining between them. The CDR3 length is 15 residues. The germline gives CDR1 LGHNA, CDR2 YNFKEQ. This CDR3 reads CASSQGRTLGNTIYF. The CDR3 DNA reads TGTGCCAGCAGCCAAGGTAGGACACTTGGAAACACCATATATTTT.

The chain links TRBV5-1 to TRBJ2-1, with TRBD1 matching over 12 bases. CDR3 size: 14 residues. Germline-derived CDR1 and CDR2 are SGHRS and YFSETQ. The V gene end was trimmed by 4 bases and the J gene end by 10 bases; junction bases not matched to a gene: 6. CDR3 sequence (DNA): TGCGCCAGCAGCAGGGGACAGGGGGCATCCGAGCAGTTCTTC. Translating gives CASSRGQGASEQFF. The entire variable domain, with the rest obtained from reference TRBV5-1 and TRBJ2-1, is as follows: KAGVTQTPRYLIKTRGQQVTLSCSPISGHRSVSWYQQTPGQGLQFLFEYFSETQRNKGNFPGRFSGRQFSNSRSEMNVSTLELGDSALYLCASSRGQGASEQFFGPGTRLTVL.

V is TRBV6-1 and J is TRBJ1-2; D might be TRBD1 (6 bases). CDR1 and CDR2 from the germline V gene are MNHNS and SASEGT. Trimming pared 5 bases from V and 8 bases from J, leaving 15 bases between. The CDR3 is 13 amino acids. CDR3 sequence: CASSQIFGGGYTF. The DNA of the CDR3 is TGTGCCAGCAGTCAGATCTTTGGGGGCGGCTACACCTTC.

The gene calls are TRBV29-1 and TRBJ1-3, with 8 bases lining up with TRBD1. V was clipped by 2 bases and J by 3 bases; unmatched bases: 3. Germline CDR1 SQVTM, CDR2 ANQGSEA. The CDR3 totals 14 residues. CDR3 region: CSVEQGASGNTIYF. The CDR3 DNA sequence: TGCAGCGTTGAACAGGGGGCCAGTGGAAACACCATATATTTT. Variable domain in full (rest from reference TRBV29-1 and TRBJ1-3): SAVISQKPSRDICQRGTSLTIQCQVDSQVTMMFWYRQQPGQSLTLIATANQGSEATYESGFVIDKFPISRPNLTFSTLTVSNMSPEDSSIYLCSVEQGASGNTIYFGEGSWLTVV.

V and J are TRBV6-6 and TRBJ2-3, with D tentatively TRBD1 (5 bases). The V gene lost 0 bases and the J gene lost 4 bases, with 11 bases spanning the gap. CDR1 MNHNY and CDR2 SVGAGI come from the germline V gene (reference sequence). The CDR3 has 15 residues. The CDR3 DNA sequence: TGTGCCAGCAGTTACTCGGATCTAGGGGCAGATACGCAGTATTTT. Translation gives CASSYSDLGADTQYF.

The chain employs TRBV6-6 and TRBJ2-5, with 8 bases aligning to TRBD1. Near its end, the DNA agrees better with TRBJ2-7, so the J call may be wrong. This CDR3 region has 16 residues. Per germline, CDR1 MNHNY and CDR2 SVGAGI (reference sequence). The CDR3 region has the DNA TGTGCCAGCAGTTTTGTTTTGACAGGGGTCTCCTACGAGCAGTACTTC. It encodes CASSFVLTGVSYEQYF.

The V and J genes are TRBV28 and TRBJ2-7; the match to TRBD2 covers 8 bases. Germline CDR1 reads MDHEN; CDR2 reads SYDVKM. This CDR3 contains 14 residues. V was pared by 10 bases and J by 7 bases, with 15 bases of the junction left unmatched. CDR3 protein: CATHRGAGVREQYF. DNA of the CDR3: TGTGCCACTCACCGGGGAGCGGGAGTCAGAGAGCAGTACTTC.